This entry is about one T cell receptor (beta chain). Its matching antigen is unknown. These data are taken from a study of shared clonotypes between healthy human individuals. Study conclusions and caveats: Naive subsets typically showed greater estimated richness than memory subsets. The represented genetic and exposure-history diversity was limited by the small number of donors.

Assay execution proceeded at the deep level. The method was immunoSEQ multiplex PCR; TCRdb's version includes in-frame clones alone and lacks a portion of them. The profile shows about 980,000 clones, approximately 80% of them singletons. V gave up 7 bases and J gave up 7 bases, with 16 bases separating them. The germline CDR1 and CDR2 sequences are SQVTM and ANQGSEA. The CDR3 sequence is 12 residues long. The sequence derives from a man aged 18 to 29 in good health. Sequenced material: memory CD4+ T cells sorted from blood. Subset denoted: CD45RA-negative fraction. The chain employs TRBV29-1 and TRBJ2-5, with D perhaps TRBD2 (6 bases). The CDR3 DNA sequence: TGCAGCGCATCTAGCGTTGGAGGGACCCAGTACTTC. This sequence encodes CSASSVGGTQYF.